The subject of this entry is one T cell receptor beta chain. Its matching antigen is unknown. This sample is part of a study of beta chain features in type 1 diabetes. Findings and caveats of the study: Type 1 diabetes patients had moderately but significantly shorter TCRB CDR3s in all four CD4+ subsets.

Sorting with CD45RO/CCR7/CD25/CD127/CD95/CD27 yielded naive, central memory, regulatory and stem-like memory CD4+ cells. Expressed TCRB transcripts were sequenced because the entire RNA isolate underwent reverse transcription. Regulatory, naive and central memory T cell samples averaged about 3.5 million reads. The protocol was immunoSEQ multiplex PCR, while the TCRdb copy is restricted to in-frame clones and leaves out a portion. The profile covers around 280,000 clones, with 8% appearing a single time and roughly 1% taken by the ten largest. V was trimmed by 8 bases and J by 6 bases, leaving 19 bases between them. This CDR3 contains 14 residues. Germline V gives CDR1 MNHNY, CDR2 SVGAGI (reference sequence).

Sequenced: central memory CD4+ T cells from blood. The V gene is TRBV6-6, the J gene TRBJ1-2, with D possibly TRBD1 on 5 matching bases. The sequence was collected from a woman between 18 and 29 years old in good health. CDR3 region: CASLPTGAEDGYTF. The CDR3 DNA reads TGTGCCAGCCTCCCCACTGGGGCAGAGGATGGCTACACCTTC.